Below are 12 T cell receptor beta chains sequenced from a single sample in a study of blood T cells in healthy people across ages. PCR was performed a second time for roughly 7 to 11 cycles using a sample-barcoded 5' primer and a J-beta primer mix. In TCRdb, the 5' RACE reads were re-called with MiXCR into one record per CDR3 protein. Of about 640,000 distinct CDR3 sequences in the sample, under 65% were seen once. Sequencing used blood. Source of these receptors: a man aged 60 to 75 in good health.

The genes are TRBV7-2 and TRBJ2-1, with no clear D. V gave up 2 bases and J gave up 9 bases, with 8 bases separating them. The length of the CDR3 is 12 residues. The germline V gene has CDR1 SGHTA and CDR2 FQGNSA. CDR3 DNA sequence: TGTGCCAGCAGCTTAATCCTGGGTGAGCAGTTCTTC. Its translation is CASSLILGEQFF.

Remarks on this clonotype: Here the CDR3 omits its conserved ending phenylalanine or tryptophan, so a read error is the likely source. The genes are TRBV20-1 and TRBJ1-5, with TRBD1 identical over 7 bases. Losses at the gene ends were 0 bases for V and 6 bases for J; bases not matched to a gene: 5. Germline V gene lookup returns CDR1 DFQATT and CDR2 SNEGSKA (reference sequence). This CDR3 contains 14 residues. DNA for the CDR3: TGCAGTGCTAGAGACAGACAGGGAGTTCAGCCCCAGCATCTT. Translating it yields CSARDRQGVQPQHL.

V and J are TRBV12-3 or TRBV12-4 and TRBJ2-3; 9 bases map to TRBD2. The ends lost 4 bases at V and 5 bases at J; junction bases unmatched: 13. The CDR3 is 17 residues long. The CDR3 region has the DNA TGTGCCAGCAGTTCAACCCCGGCCCGGCGGGGGGGAGATACGCAGTATTTT. This translates into CASSSTPARRGGDTQYF.

This chain links TRBV12-5 with TRBJ2-5; 9 nucleotides align to TRBD2. Per the germline V gene, CDR1 is LGHNT and CDR2 is FRNRAP. CDR3 size: 15 residues. V lost 0 bases to trimming and J lost 2 bases; unmatched junction nucleotides: 1. The CDR3 region has the DNA TGTGCTAGTGGTTTGGTAAGCGGGGGGCAAGAGACCCAGTACTTC. Residues: CASGLVSGGQETQYF.

The chain combines TRBV12-3 or TRBV12-4 with TRBJ2-1, with TRBD1 matching 12 bases. The CDR3 is made up of 16 amino acids. With 2 bases clipped from V and 8 bases from J, the junction kept 7 bases outside the gene matches. CDR3: CASSLSPGQGADEQFF. CDR3 nucleotides: TGTGCCAGCAGTTTATCCCCGGGACAGGGGGCCGATGAGCAGTTCTTC.

This clonotype was detected many times. The junction differs from germline at one of its ends, possibly a read error. The rearrangement joins TRBV12-3 or TRBV12-4 to TRBJ1-6; D not resolved. This CDR3 spans 12 amino acids. The CDR3 region has the DNA TGTGCCAGCAGTTCCTCTAATTCACCCCTCCACTTT. Its translation: CASSSSNSPLHF.

The J gene is TRBJ1-6, the V gene TRBV4-1; TRBD1 aligns across 8 bases. CDR1 MGHRA and CDR2 YSYEKL come from the germline V gene. Losses at the gene ends were 4 bases for V and 9 bases for J; bases not matched to a gene: 11. This CDR3 is 16 amino acids long. The CDR3 DNA sequence: TGCGCCAGCAGCCCCTCAGGACAGGGCTTTTCTTCACCCCTCCACTTT. This encodes CASSPSGQGFSSPLHF.

This clonotype was counted between two and nine times. The chain is built from TRBV6-1 and TRBJ2-7, with D unclear. CDR1 and CDR2 from the germline V gene are MNHNS and SASEGT. The length of the CDR3 is 11 residues. V was pared by 0 bases and J by 6 bases, with 3 bases between. The CDR3 reads CASSEATEQYF. DNA of the CDR3: TGTGCCAGCAGTGAAGCCACCGAGCAGTACTTC.

This rearrangement joins TRBV24-1 to TRBJ2-1; possibly TRBD1 or TRBD2 for D (6 bases each). Trimming took off 0 bases at V and 10 bases at J, with 12 bases between the two ends. CDR1 KGHDR and CDR2 SFDVKD come from the germline V gene. The CDR3 runs to 14 residues. In DNA form, the CDR3 reads TGTGCCACCAGTGATTTGGTCGGGGGACAAGAGCAGTTCTTC. It specifies CATSDLVGGQEQFF.

This sequence joins TRBV12-3 or TRBV12-4 and TRBJ2-1; the D is unclear. Trimming took off 5 bases at V and 2 bases at J, with 4 bases between the two ends. The CDR3 consists of 12 residues. This CDR3 reads CASSMPYNEQFF. CDR3 sequence (DNA): TGTGCCAGCAGTATGCCCTACAATGAGCAGTTCTTC.

A few counts support this clonotype. The chain uses TRBV20-1 and TRBJ2-1; maybe TRBD2 (5 bases). Per germline, CDR1 DFQATT and CDR2 SNEGSKA (reference sequence). This CDR3 has 15 amino acids. Trimming removed 1 base at V and 0 bases at J, with 10 bases between. The CDR3 DNA sequence: TGCAGTGCTAGAGGACTACCTCCCTCCTACAATGAGCAGTTCTTC. Translating gives CSARGLPPSYNEQFF.

This chain joins TRBV20-1 and TRBJ2-3; D is unresolved. The CDR3 totals 15 residues. Trimming removed 6 bases from V and 0 bases from J, with 16 bases in between. Germline V gives CDR1 DFQATT, CDR2 SNEGSKA (reference sequence). The CDR3 spells CSASLQAVSTDTQYF. CDR3 coding DNA: TGCAGTGCCTCCCTCCAGGCTGTGAGCACAGATACGCAGTATTTT.